This T cell receptor (beta chain) was recorded in a study of kidney transplant recipient with SARS-CoV-2 infection. Germline CDR1 is SEHNR and CDR2 is FQNEAQ (reference sequence). The germline V and J ends were trimmed by 1 base and 2 bases, with 6 bases remaining between them. This CDR3 has 14 amino acids. A single record per CDR3 protein comes from TCRdb applying MiXCR to the reads. The sample includes fewer than 250,000 distinct CDR3 sequences, under 35% of them seen just once. This clonotype has a count of ten or more. This TCR came from a male patient between 25 and 40 years old who had COVID-19 and was a kidney transplant recipient. Some T cells may trace back to the graft donor. The starting material was a blood sample, obtained at baseline and around day 120 from a kidney transplant recipient. V gene TRBV7-9 combines with J gene TRBJ1-5, with no clear D. The CDR3 spells CASSLVGGNQPQHF. The CDR3 DNA reads TGTGCCAGCAGCTTAGTTGGTGGCAATCAGCCCCAGCATTTT.